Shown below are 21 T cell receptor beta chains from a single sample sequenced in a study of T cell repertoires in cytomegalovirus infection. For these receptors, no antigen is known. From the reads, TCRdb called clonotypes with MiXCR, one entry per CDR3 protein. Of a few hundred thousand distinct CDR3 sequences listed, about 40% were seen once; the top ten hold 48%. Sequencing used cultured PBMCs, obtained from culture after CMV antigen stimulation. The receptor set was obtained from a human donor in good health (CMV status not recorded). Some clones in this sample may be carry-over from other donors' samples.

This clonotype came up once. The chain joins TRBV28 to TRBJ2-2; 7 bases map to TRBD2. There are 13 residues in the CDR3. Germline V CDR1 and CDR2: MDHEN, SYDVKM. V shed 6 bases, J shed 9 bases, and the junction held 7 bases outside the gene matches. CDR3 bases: TGTGCCAGCAGCCGAAGCGGGGCCTGGGAGCTGTTTTTT. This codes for CASSRSGAWELFF.

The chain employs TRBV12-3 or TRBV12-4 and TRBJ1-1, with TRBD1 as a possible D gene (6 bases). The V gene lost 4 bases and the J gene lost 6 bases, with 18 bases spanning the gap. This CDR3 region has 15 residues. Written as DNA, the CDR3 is TGTGCCAGCAGTTGGGGGACATTTGTGTTAGCTGAAGCTTTCTTT. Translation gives CASSWGTFVLAEAFF.

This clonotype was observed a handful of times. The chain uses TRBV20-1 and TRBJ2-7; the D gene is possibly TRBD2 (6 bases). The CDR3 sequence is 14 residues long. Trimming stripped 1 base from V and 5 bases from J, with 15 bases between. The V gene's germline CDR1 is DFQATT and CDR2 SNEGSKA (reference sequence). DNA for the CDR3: TGCAGTGCTAGAGGCCCTCCAGCGGGCAACGAGCAGTACTTC. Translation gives CSARGPPAGNEQYF.

CDR3 bases: TGTGCCAGCAGTGACTGGGACGGCTATAGCAATCAGCCCCAGCATTTT. Encoded protein: CASSDWDGYSNQPQHF. The chain is built from TRBV6-1 and TRBJ1-5; tentative D call: TRBD1 (5 bases). This CDR3 region has 16 residues. Looked up from germline, CDR1 is MNHNS and CDR2 is SASEGT. Trimming pared 3 bases from V and 0 bases from J, leaving 12 bases between.

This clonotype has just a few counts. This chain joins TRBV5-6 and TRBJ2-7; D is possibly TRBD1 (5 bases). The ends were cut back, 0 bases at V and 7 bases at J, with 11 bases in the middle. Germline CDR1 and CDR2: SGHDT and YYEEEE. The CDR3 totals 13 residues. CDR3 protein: CASSLAAGIEQYF. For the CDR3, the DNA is TGTGCCAGCAGCTTGGCGGCAGGGATTGAGCAGTACTTC. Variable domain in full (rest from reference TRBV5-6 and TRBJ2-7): DAGVTQSPTHLIKTRGQQVTLRCSPKSGHDTVSWYQQALGQGPQFIFQYYEEEERQRGNFPDRFSGHQFPNYSSELNVNALLLGDSALYLCASSLAAGIEQYFGPGTRLTVT.

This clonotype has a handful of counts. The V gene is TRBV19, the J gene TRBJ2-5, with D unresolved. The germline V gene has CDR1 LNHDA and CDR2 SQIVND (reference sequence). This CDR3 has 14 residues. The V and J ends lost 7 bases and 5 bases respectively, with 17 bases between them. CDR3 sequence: CASTPTGIGETQYF. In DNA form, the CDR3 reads TGTGCCAGTACCCCGACTGGGATTGGGGAGACCCAGTACTTC. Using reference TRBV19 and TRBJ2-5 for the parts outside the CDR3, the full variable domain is DGGITQSPKYLFRKEGQNVTLSCEQNLNHDAMYWYRQDPGQGLRLIYYSQIVNDFQKGDIAEGYSVSREKKESFPLTVTSAQKNPTAFYLCASTPTGIGETQYFGPGTRLLVL.

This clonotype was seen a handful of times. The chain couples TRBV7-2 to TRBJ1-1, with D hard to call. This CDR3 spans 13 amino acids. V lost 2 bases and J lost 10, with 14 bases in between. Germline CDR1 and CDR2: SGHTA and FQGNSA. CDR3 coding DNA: TGTGCCAGCAGCTTATGGAGGAATCCAGGAGCTTTCTTT. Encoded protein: CASSLWRNPGAFF.

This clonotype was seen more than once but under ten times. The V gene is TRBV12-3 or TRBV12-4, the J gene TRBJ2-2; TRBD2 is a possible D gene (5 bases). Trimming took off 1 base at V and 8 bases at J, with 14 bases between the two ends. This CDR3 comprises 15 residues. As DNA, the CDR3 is TGTGCCAGCAGTTTAGTCCCTCTGGGCGGGGGGGAGCTGTTTTTT. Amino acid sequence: CASSLVPLGGGELFF.

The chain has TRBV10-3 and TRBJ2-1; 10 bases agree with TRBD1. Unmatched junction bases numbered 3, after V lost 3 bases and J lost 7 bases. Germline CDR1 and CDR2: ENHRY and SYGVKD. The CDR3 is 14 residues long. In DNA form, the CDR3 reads TGTGCCATCAGTGAAGACAGGGGGCAAAATGAGCAGTTCTTC. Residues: CAISEDRGQNEQFF.

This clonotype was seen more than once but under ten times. In nucleotides, the CDR3 is TGTGCCAGCAGTCGGGACACCCACGTACAAGAGACCCAGTACTTC. Residues: CASSRDTHVQETQYF. The V gene is TRBV25-1, the J gene TRBJ2-5; weak D call: TRBD1 (6 bases). The CDR3 contains 15 residues. Between the trimmed V and J ends, which lost 5 bases and 2 bases, there was a span of 15 bases. CDR1 and CDR2 from the germline V gene are MGHDK and SYGVNS. The full variable domain, rest sourced from reference TRBV25-1 and TRBJ2-5, is EADIYQTPRYLVIGTGKKITLECSQTMGHDKMYWYQQDPGMELHLIHYSYGVNSTEKGDLSSESTVSRIRTEHFPLTLESARPSHTSQYLCASSRDTHVQETQYFGPGTRLLVL.

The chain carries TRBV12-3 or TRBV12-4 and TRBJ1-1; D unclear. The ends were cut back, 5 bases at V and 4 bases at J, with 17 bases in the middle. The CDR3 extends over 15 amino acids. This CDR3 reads CASSLLIGIGTEAFF. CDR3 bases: TGTGCCAGCAGTCTGCTTATTGGGATTGGCACTGAAGCTTTCTTT.

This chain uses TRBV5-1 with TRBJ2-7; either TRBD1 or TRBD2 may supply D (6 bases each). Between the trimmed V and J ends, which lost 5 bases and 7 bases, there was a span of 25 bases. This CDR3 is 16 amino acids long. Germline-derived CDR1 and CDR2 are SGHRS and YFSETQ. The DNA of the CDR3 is TGCGCCAGCAGAACGATAATCGGGACTCAAGGGGGGGAGCAGTACTTC. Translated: CASRTIIGTQGGEQYF.

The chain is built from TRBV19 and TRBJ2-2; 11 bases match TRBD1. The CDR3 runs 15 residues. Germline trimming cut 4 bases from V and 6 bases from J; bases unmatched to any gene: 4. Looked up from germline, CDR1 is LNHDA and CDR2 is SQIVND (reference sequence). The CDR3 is CASSRTGGTSGELFF. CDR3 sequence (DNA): TGTGCCAGTAGTAGGACAGGGGGCACTTCCGGGGAGCTGTTTTTT.

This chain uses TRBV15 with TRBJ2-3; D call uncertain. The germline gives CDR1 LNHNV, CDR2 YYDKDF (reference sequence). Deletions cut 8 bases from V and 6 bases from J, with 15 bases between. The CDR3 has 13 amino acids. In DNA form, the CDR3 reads TGTGCCACCCGGGTGGAAGATCCGGATACGCAGTATTTT. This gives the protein CATRVEDPDTQYF.

The CDR3 DNA is TGTGCCAGCACCCCCGGGGGAGACCGCTCCTACGAGCAGTACTTC. Amino acids: CASTPGGDRSYEQYF. The chain carries TRBV6-2 or TRBV6-3 and TRBJ2-7; possible D gene TRBD2, 6 bases. This CDR3 spans 15 amino acids. Looked up from germline, CDR1 is MNHEY and CDR2 is SVGEGT. V was cut by 7 bases and J by 0 bases, with 16 bases left in between.

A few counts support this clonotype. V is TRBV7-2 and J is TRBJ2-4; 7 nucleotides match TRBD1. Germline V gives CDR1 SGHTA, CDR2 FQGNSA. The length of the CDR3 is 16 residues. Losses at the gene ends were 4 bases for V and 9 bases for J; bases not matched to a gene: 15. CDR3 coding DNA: TGTGCCAGCAGCTGGATGGCAGGGGGTGTAAGTGGCATTCAGTACTTC. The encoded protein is CASSWMAGGVSGIQYF. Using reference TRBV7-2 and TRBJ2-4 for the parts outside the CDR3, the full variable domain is GAGVSQSPSNKVTEKGKDVELRCDPISGHTALYWYRQSLGQGLEFLIYFQGNSAPDKSGLPSDRFSAERTGGSVSTLTIQRTQQEDSAVYLCASSWMAGGVSGIQYFGAGTRLSVL.

CDR3 nucleotide sequence: TGTGCCAGCAGCTTAGGCTGGGCGGGAGATACGCAGTATTTT. Translating gives CASSLGWAGDTQYF. This chain connects TRBV11-3 to TRBJ2-3; the D gene is possibly TRBD2 (5 bases). In germline, CDR1 is SGHNT, CDR2 YENEEA. Trimming took off 1 base at V and 5 bases at J, with 10 bases between the two ends. This CDR3 is built from 14 residues.

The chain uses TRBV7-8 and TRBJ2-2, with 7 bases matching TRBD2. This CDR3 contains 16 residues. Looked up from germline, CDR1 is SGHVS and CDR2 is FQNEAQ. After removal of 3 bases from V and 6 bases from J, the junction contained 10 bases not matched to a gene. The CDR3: CASSLGRGRGPGELFF. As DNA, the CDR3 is TGTGCCAGCAGCTTGGGGCGAGGGAGGGGTCCCGGGGAGCTGTTTTTT.

CDR3 coding DNA: TGTGCCAGTAGTATCCTTCCAGGCCCCTACGAGCAGTACTTC. Translated: CASSILPGPYEQYF. This chain connects TRBV19 to TRBJ2-7; D is unresolved. Between the trimmed V and J ends, which lost 3 bases and 2 bases, there was a span of 11 bases. This CDR3 is 14 amino acids long. The germline V gene encodes CDR1 LNHDA and CDR2 SQIVND (reference sequence).

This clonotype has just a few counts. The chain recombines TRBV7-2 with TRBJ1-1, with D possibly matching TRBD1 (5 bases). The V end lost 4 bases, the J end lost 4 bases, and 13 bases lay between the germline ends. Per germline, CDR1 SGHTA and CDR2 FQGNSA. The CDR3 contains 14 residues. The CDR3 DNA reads TGTGCCAGCAGCTCCTATATGGGGGGCACTGAAGCTTTCTTT. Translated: CASSSYMGGTEAFF.

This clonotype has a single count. CDR3 in amino acids: CATSSDRYNEQFF. The CDR3 bases are TGTGCCACCAGCAGTGACCGGTACAATGAGCAGTTCTTC. The rearrangement links TRBV15 to TRBJ2-1; D gene ambiguous. Trimming shortened V by 3 bases and J by 4 bases, and 7 bases separated the two germline ends. The CDR3 consists of 13 residues. In germline, CDR1 is LNHNV, CDR2 YYDKDF (reference sequence). The whole variable domain, filled in from reference TRBV15 and TRBJ2-1, reads DAMVIQNPRYQVTQFGKPVTLSCSQTLNHNVMYWYQQKSSQAPKLLFHYYDKDFNNEADTPDNFQSRRPNTSFCFLDIRSPGLGDTAMYLCATSSDRYNEQFFGPGTRLTVL.